Below, 15 T cell receptor beta chains from the same sample are listed, as sequenced in a study of CD8 T cells in ankylosing spondylitis. TCRdb processed the 5' RACE reads anew with MiXCR; each CDR3 protein has one entry. The table shows approximately 200,000 distinct CDR3 sequences, with over 10% occurring only once. Sequenced input: blood, either unsorted or a sorted T cell fraction (not recorded which). The receptors derive from a male donor with ankylosing spondylitis or in good health (not recorded which).

The CDR3 loop reads CASSRGGSEQYF. CDR3 sequence (DNA): TGCGCCAGCAGCCGAGGAGGGAGCGAGCAGTACTTC. The chain employs TRBV4-1 and TRBJ2-7; tentatively, D is TRBD2 (6 bases). The CDR3 length is 12 residues. The V and J ends lost 4 bases and 6 bases respectively, with 10 bases between them. Germline V CDR1 and CDR2: MGHRA, YSYEKL.

The chain employs TRBV18 and TRBJ2-3; D is undetermined. The CDR3 is 16 amino acids. The germline V and J ends were trimmed by 3 bases and 0 bases, with 13 bases remaining between them. CDR1 and CDR2 from the germline V gene are KGHSH and LQKENI. DNA of the CDR3: TGTGCCAGCTCACCTAACGGATCCCCTAGCACAGATACGCAGTATTTT. Translating gives CASSPNGSPSTDTQYF.

At least ten counts were recorded for this clonotype. J is TRBJ2-1 and V is TRBV20-1, with 8 bases lining up with TRBD2. The CDR3 extends over 13 amino acids. Trimming at V came to 3 bases and at J to 10 bases, leaving 8 bases not matched to a gene. CDR1 DFQATT and CDR2 SNEGSKA come from the germline V gene (reference sequence). The chain's CDR3 is CSARTGRGPEQFF. In DNA, the CDR3 is TGCAGTGCTAGGACCGGGAGGGGACCCGAGCAGTTCTTC.

This clonotype turned up a few times. This chain joins TRBV6-1 and TRBJ2-3; TRBD2 matches at 8 bases. The CDR3 length is 16 residues. The trim removed 1 base at V and 11 bases at J, leaving 14 bases unmatched. Germline V gene sequence: CDR1 MNHNS, CDR2 SASEGT. The CDR3 sequence: CASSEGIAGLRAEQYF. The CDR3 coding sequence is TGTGCCAGCAGTGAAGGAATAGCGGGACTACGGGCGGAGCAGTATTTT.

Only a few counts were recorded for this clonotype. J is TRBJ1-4 and V is TRBV5-1; D may be TRBD1 (6 bases). The CDR3 consists of 14 residues. Looked up from germline, CDR1 is SGHRS and CDR2 is YFSETQ. V was cut by 4 bases and J by 5 bases, with 12 bases left in between. Here the CDR3 DNA reads TGCGCCAGCAGCGGGGGCCTCCACAATGAAAAACTGTTTTTT. Translating gives CASSGGLHNEKLFF. The whole variable domain, remainder taken from reference TRBV5-1 and TRBJ1-4, is KAGVTQTPRYLIKTRGQQVTLSCSPISGHRSVSWYQQTPGQGLQFLFEYFSETQRNKGNFPGRFSGRQFSNSRSEMNVSTLELGDSALYLCASSGGLHNEKLFFGSGTQLSVL.

The rearrangement links TRBV7-8 to TRBJ1-5, with D tentatively TRBD1 (5 bases). Germline-derived CDR1 and CDR2 are SGHVS and FQNEAQ. The ends were cut back, 2 bases at V and 7 bases at J, with 15 bases in the middle. The CDR3 runs 15 residues. The CDR3 region is CASSLMSGRRQPQHF. For the CDR3, the DNA is TGTGCCAGCAGCTTAATGTCAGGGAGAAGGCAGCCCCAGCATTTT.

The table lists this clonotype with a few counts. The genes are TRBV29-1 and TRBJ2-7; D may match TRBD1 or TRBD2 (5 bases each). Looked up from germline, CDR1 is SQVTM and CDR2 is ANQGSEA. V was trimmed by 2 bases and J by 6 bases, leaving 14 bases between them. CDR3 length equals 13 residues. CDR3 sequence (DNA): TGCAGCGTTGAACGCACCCCTGGGGGCGAGCAGTACTTC. Translated: CSVERTPGGEQYF.

The chain is built from TRBV7-8 and TRBJ1-1; D gene ambiguous. Germline assignment: CDR1 SGHVS and CDR2 FQNEAQ. The CDR3 extends over 14 amino acids. V gave up 5 bases and J gave up 0 bases, with 10 bases separating them. CDR3 sequence: CASSTRTVNTEAFF. The CDR3 DNA reads TGTGCCAGCAGCACCCGGACGGTGAACACTGAAGCTTTCTTT.

This clonotype turned up a few times. V is TRBV7-2 and J is TRBJ2-7; 7 nucleotides align to TRBD1. Trimming took 6 bases from V and 3 from J; bases not matched to a gene: 8. CDR3 length equals 14 residues. Looked up from germline, CDR1 is SGHTA and CDR2 is FQGNSA. The CDR3 bases are TGTGCCAGCAGATTTAACAGGGGTAGCTACGAGCAGTACTTC. Translated: CASRFNRGSYEQYF.

Here the CDR3 DNA reads TGTGCCAGCAGCTTGGGGGGGCTGGGGAATGAGCAGTTCTTC. Translated, it gives CASSLGGLGNEQFF. The chain employs TRBV5-4 and TRBJ2-1, with D possibly being TRBD1 (6 bases). From germline, CDR1 is SGHNT and CDR2 YYREEE (reference sequence). Trimming left V 0 bases short and J 7 bases short, with 11 bases between. This CDR3 is 14 amino acids long.

This clonotype is termed medium-sized. This chain links TRBV4-1 with TRBJ2-7; no firm D call. Trimming took 0 bases from V and 3 from J, leaving 18 bases between them. This CDR3 comprises 17 residues. CDR1 and CDR2 from the germline V gene are MGHRA and YSYEKL. The CDR3 region is CASSQDEKGGANYEQYF. CDR3 DNA: TGCGCCAGCAGCCAAGATGAGAAGGGTGGAGCAAACTACGAGCAGTACTTC.

This clonotype was recorded at least ten times. The chain combines TRBV12-3 or TRBV12-4 with TRBJ2-7; 7 bases line up with TRBD1. V lost 0 bases and J lost 6; bases outside the gene matches: 5. This CDR3 is built from 14 residues. CDR3 bases: TGTGCCAGCAGTTTAGCAGGGGGCAAAATCGAGCAGTACTTC. This gives the protein CASSLAGGKIEQYF.

This clonotype came up a few times. The V gene is TRBV25-1, the J gene TRBJ2-5, with D hard to call. Trimming removed 10 bases at V and 0 bases at J, with 3 bases between. CDR1 and CDR2 (germline): MGHDK, SYGVNS. CDR3 size: 10 residues. CDR3 DNA: TGTGCCACCCACCAAGAGACCCAGTACTTC. Residues: CATHQETQYF.

A word on this clonotype: A much larger clone sits a single nucleotide away, making a read error possible. The chain joins TRBV20-1 to TRBJ2-7; TRBD1 matches at 7 bases. The trim removed 1 base at V and 3 bases at J, leaving 12 bases unmatched. Germline loops: CDR1 DFQATT, CDR2 SNEGSKA (reference sequence). The CDR3 contains 16 residues. This CDR3 reads CSARGFDRETYYEQYF. The DNA of the CDR3 is TGCAGTGCTAGAGGATTTGACAGGGAAACCTACTACGAGCAGTACTTC.

This clonotype showed up just a few times. The chain links TRBV5-6 to TRBJ2-7; TRBD1 agrees at 10 bases. The germline CDR1 and CDR2 sequences are SGHDT and YYEEEE. The ends lost 3 bases at V and 5 bases at J; junction bases unmatched: 5. The CDR3 sequence is 14 residues long. CDR3 bases: TGTGCCAGCAGCTCCGGGACAGGGGAGGACGAGCAGTACTTC. Translating it yields CASSSGTGEDEQYF. Using reference TRBV5-6 and TRBJ2-7 for the parts outside the CDR3, the full variable domain is DAGVTQSPTHLIKTRGQQVTLRCSPKSGHDTVSWYQQALGQGPQFIFQYYEEEERQRGNFPDRFSGHQFPNYSSELNVNALLLGDSALYLCASSSGTGEDEQYFGPGTRLTVT.